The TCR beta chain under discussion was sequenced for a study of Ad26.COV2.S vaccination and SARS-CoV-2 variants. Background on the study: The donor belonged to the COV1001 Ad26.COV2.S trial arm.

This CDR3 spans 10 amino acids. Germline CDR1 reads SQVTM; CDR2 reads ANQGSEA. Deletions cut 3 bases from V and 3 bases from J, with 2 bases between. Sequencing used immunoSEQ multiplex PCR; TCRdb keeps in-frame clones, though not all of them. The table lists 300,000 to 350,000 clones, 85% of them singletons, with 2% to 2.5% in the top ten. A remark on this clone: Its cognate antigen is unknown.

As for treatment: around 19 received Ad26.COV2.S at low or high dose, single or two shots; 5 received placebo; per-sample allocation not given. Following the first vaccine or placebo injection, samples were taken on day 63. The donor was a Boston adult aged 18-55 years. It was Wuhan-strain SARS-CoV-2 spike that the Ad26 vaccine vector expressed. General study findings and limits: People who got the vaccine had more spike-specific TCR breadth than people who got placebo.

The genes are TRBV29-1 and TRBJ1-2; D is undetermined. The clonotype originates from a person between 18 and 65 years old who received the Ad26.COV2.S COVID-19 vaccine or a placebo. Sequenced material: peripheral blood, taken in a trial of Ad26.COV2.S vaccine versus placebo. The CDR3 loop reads CSVEDYGYTF. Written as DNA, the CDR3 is TGCAGCGTTGAGGACTATGGCTACACCTTC. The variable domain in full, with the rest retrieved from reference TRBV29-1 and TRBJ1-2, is SAVISQKPSRDICQRGTSLTIQCQVDSQVTMMFWYRQQPGQSLTLIATANQGSEATYESGFVIDKFPISRPNLTFSTLTVSNMSPEDSSIYLCSVEDYGYTFGSGTRLTVV.